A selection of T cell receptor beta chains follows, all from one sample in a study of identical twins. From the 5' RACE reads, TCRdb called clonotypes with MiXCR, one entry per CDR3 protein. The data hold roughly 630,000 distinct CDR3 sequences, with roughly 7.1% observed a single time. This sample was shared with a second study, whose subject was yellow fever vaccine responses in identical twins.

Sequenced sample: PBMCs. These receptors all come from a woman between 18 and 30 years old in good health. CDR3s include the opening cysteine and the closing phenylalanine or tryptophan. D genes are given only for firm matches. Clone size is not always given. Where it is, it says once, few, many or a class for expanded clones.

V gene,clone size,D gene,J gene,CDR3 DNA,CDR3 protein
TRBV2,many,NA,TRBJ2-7,TGTGCCAGCAGTTCCCTGCGGGAGCAGTACTTC,CASSSLREQYF
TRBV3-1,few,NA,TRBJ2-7,TGTGCCAGCAGCCAAGATACAGGATCGTACGAGCAGTACTTC,CASSQDTGSYEQYF
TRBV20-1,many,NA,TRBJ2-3,TGCAGTGCTAGAGATCAGGAGGCAGTCGCTGTTTTAGATACGCAGTATTTT,CSARDQEAVAVLDTQYF
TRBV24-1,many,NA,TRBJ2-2,TGTGCCACCAGTGATTACAGGGATACCGGGGAGCTGTTTTTT,CATSDYRDTGELFF
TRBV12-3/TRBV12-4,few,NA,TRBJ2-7,TGTGCCAGCAGCTCCCGGGCCGAGCAGTACTTC,CASSSRAEQYF
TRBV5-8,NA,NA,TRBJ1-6,TGTGCCAGCAGCTCCAGGGTCTCTTCACCCCTCCACTTT,CASSSRVSSPLHF
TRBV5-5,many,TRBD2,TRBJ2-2,TGTGCCAGCAGCTTGGCCGCGGGGACTAGCTCCGGGGAGCTGTTTTTT,CASSLAAGTSSGELFF
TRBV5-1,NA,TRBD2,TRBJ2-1,TGCGCCAGCGCTACGGGACTAGCGCTCCACAATGAGCAGTTCTTC,CASATGLALHNEQFF
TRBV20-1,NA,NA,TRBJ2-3,TGCAGTGCTAGAGATGGACCTAGCACAGATACGCAGTATTTT,CSARDGPSTDTQYF
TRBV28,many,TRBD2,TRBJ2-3,TGTGCCAGCAGTTTAGCGGGGGGGATCACAGATACGCAGTATTTT,CASSLAGGITDTQYF
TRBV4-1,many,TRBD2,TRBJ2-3,TGCGCCAGCAGCCAAGACGGGGCGGGAGTGGCAGATACGCAGTATTTT,CASSQDGAGVADTQYF
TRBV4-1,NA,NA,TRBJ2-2,TGCGCCAGCAGCCAAGAGTGGAGGGCAGGGAACACCGGGGAGCTGTTTTTT,CASSQEWRAGNTGELFF
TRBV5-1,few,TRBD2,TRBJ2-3,TGCGCCAGCAGCAAGAGCGGGGTTAGCACAGATACGCAGTATTTT,CASSKSGVSTDTQYF
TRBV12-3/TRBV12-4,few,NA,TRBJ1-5,TGTGCCAGCGGGGACAGCAATCAGCCCCAGCATTTT,CASGDSNQPQHF
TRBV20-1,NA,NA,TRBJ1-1,TGCAGTGCTAGACCTCACTCAGGAGGGGGGAACACTGAAGCTTTCTTT,CSARPHSGGGNTEAFF
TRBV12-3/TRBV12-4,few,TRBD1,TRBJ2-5,TGTGCCAGCCAAAAAACGACAGGGGGCCAAGAGACCCAGTACTTC,CASQKTTGGQETQYF
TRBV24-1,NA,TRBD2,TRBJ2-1,TGTGCCACCAGCACCAGGACTAGACTCGATGAGCAGTTCTTC,CATSTRTRLDEQFF
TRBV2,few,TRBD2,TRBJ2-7,TGTGCCAGCAGTGAAGCTATGCTAGCGGGAGAGGGAACTTACGAGCAGTACTTC,CASSEAMLAGEGTYEQYF
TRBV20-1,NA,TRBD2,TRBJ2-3,TGCAGTGCTAGAGAGGTTCCGGGACTAGGGGGCACAGATACGCAGTATTTT,CSAREVPGLGGTDTQYF
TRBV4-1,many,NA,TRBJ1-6,TGCGCCAGCAGCCAAGGAGGCATCGACTACTATTCACCCCTCCACTTT,CASSQGGIDYYSPLHF
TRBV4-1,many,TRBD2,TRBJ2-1,TGCGCCAGCAGCCCCTCTAGCGGGAGGGCCCGAAACAATGAGCAGTTCTTC,CASSPSSGRARNNEQFF
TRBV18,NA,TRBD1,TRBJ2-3,TGTGCCAGCTCACCACGGACAGGGTCGGGCACAGATACGCAGTATTTT,CASSPRTGSGTDTQYF
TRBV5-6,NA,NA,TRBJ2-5,TGTGCCAGCAGCTGGTTGTTCGGAGGGGGTGTGGAGACCCAGTACTTC,CASSWLFGGGVETQYF
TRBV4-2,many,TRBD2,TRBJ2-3,TGTGCCAGCAGCCACCGGGAAGCGGGGCTGAGCACAGATACGCAGTATTTT,CASSHREAGLSTDTQYF
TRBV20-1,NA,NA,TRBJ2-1,TGCAGTGCTAGAGACCGGGAGAGGGGGTATGAGCAGTTCTTC,CSARDRERGYEQFF
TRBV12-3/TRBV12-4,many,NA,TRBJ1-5,TGTGCCAGCAGCGGTCCGGCCGGGAAAAATCAGCCCCAGCATTTT,CASSGPAGKNQPQHF
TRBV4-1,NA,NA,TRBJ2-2,TGCGCCAGCAGCCAGGCTCCGGCGGTTACCGGGGAGCTGTTTTTT,CASSQAPAVTGELFF
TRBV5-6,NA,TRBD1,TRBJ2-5,TGTGCCAGCAGCACCCGAGGGACAGGAGCCACCACATGGACCCAGTACTTC,CASSTRGTGATTWTQYF
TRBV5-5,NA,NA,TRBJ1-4,TGTGCCAGCAGCTCCGATTGGAGAAGCGGTAATGAAAAACTGTTTTTT,CASSSDWRSGNEKLFF
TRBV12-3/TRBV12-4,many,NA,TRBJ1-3,TGTGCCAGCAGCCTTGGGGCTCTCTCTGGAAACACCATATATTTT,CASSLGALSGNTIYF
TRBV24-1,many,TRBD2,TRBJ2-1,TGTGCCACCAGCGCCGCGGGGACTAGCGGGAGTGTGAATGAGCAGTTCTTC,CATSAAGTSGSVNEQFF
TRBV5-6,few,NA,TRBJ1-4,TGTGCCAGCGTTGGGGGAAATGAAAAACTGTTTTTT,CASVGGNEKLFF
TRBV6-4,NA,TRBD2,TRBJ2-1,TGTGCCAGCAGTGAAGTTAGCGGGACTTACAATGAGCAGTTCTTC,CASSEVSGTYNEQFF
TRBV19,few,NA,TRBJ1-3,TGTGCCAGTAGCCTAGATGCTGGAAACACCATATATTTT,CASSLDAGNTIYF
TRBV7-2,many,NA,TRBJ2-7,TGTGCCAGCAGCTATAGGACGGGGGCCTCCTACGAGCAGTACTTC,CASSYRTGASYEQYF
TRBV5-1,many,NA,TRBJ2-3,TGCGCCAGCAGAGAAGGGCCCAATACTAAGACAGATACGCAGTATTTT,CASREGPNTKTDTQYF
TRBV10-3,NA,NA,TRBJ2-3,TGTGCCATCAGGACCGTCGCAGATACGCAGTATTTT,CAIRTVADTQYF
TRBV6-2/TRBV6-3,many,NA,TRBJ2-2,TGTGCCAGCAGTAACCCGGTGAACACCGGGGAGCTGTTTTTT,CASSNPVNTGELFF
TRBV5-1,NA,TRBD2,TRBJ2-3,TGCGCCAGCAGCTTCCTAGCGGGACCCGATACGCAGTATTTT,CASSFLAGPDTQYF
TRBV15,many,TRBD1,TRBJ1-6,TGTGCCACCAGCAGTACAGGGGTTGATTCACCCCTCCACTTT,CATSSTGVDSPLHF
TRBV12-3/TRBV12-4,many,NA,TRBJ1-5,TGTGCCAGCAGTTTGAGGGGCAGGGGAGATCAGCCCCAGCATTTT,CASSLRGRGDQPQHF
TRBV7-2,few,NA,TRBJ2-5,TGTGCCAGCAGCGCCGCGGGACTCCGCCAAGAGACCCAGTACTTC,CASSAAGLRQETQYF
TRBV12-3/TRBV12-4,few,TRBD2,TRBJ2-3,TGTGCCAGCAGTCCCACGGCTAGCGGGGGTACCAGTAGCACAGATACGCAGTATTTT,CASSPTASGGTSSTDTQYF
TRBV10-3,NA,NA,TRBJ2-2,TGTGCCATCAATACCGGGACCCCGTCCGGGGAGCTGTTTTTT,CAINTGTPSGELFF
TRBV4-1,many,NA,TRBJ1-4,TGCGCCAGCAGCCAAGAGGGGCAGGATCCTTATGAAAAACTGTTTTTT,CASSQEGQDPYEKLFF
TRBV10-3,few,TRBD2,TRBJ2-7,TGTGCCATCAGTGAATTAGCGGGAGTCTCCTACGAGCAGTACTTC,CAISELAGVSYEQYF
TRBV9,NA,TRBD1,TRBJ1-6,TGTGCCAGCAGCGTAGGACAGGGTAATTCACCCCTCCACTTT,CASSVGQGNSPLHF
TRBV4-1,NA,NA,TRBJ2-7,TGCGCCAGCAGCCAAGGGCAGGACTTTACCTACGAGCAGTACTTC,CASSQGQDFTYEQYF
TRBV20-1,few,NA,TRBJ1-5,TGCAGTGCTAGAGATAGTGCGAGGGGAAATCAGCCCCAGCATTTT,CSARDSARGNQPQHF
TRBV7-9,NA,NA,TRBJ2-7,TGTGCCAGCAGCCCGCCGAAATCCTACGAGCAGTACTTC,CASSPPKSYEQYF
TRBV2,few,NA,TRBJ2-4,TGTGCCAGCAGAGCCGAGGCAGCCTTAGCCAAAAACATTCAGTACTTC,CASRAEAALAKNIQYF
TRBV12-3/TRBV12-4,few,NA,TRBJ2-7,TGTGCCAGCAGTCGACAGTCAACGTCCTACGAGCAGTACTTC,CASSRQSTSYEQYF
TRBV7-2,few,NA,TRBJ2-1,TGTGCCAGCAGCTCGACTAGTTTGTTTAGTGAGCAGTTCTTC,CASSSTSLFSEQFF
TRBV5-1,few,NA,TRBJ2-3,TGCGCCAGCAGCTGGCGACTAGGGTCTAGCACAGATACGCAGTATTTT,CASSWRLGSSTDTQYF
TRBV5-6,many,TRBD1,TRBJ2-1,TGTGCCAGCAGCTTGCCGCCGGGACAGGGTTACAATGAGCAGTTCTTC,CASSLPPGQGYNEQFF
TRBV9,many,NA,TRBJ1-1,TGTGCCAGCACACCCTCGGGGCGGGACACTGAAGCTTTCTTT,CASTPSGRDTEAFF
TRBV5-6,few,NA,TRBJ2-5,TGTGCCAGCAGCCCCGCCCATATAGAGACCCAGTACTTC,CASSPAHIETQYF
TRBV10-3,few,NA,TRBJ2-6,TGTGCCTCAACCGGGGGGCCTACGGTCCCTGGGGCCAACGTCCTGACTTTC,CASTGGPTVPGANVLTF
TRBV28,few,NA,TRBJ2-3,TGTGCCAGCAGTTTAGGAGCAGATCGCACAGATACGCAGTATTTT,CASSLGADRTDTQYF